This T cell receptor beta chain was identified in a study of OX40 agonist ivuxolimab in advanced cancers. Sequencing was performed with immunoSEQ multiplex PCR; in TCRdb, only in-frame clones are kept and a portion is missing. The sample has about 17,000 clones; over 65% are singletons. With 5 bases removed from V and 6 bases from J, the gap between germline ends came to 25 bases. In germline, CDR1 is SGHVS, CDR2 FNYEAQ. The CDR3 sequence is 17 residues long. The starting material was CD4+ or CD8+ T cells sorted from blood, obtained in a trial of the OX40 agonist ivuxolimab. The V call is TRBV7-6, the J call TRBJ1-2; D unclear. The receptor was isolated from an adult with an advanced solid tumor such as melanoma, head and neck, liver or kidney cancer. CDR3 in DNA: TGTGCCAGCAGCCCCGGCTTTGGGAACCCCTCATGGAATGGCTACACCTTC. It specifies CASSPGFGNPSWNGYTF. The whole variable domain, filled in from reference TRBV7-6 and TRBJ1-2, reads GAGVSQSPRYKVTKRGQDVALRCDPISGHVSLYWYRQALGQGPEFLTYFNYEAQQDKSGLPNDRFSAERPEGSISTLTIQRTEQRDSAMYRCASSPGFGNPSWNGYTFGSGTRLTVV.